These T cell receptor beta chains were read from a single sample in a study of T cells in Graves' hyperthyroidism and ophthalmopathy. One entry per CDR3 protein, called by TCRdb with MiXCR from the multiplex PCR reads. The sample includes 480,000 or so distinct CDR3 sequences, about an eighth seen only once; the top ten take around a sixth. Sequencing was carried out using blood. Receptors were obtained from a woman aged 18-29 years with Graves' hyperthyroidism. Each CDR3 is given with its conserved first and last residue. The order of the fields is D gene, V gene, clone size, J gene, CDR3 DNA, CDR3 protein. A D gene is named only where the DNA matches it firmly. Some rows mark clone size as missing; the rest say once, few, many or name a class of expanded clone.

-	TRBV5-1	few	TRBJ1-2	TGCGCCAGCAGCTTGGCCTCGGCAGTTTCTAACTTTGGCTACACCTTC	CASSLASAVSNFGYTF
-	TRBV29-1	few	TRBJ2-1	TGCAGCGTTGACAGGGCTAGTTGGGTAGGCGATGAGCAGTTCTTC	CSVDRASWVGDEQFF
-	TRBV19	few	TRBJ1-4	TGTGCCAGTAGTATAGAAGGGCGCCCTAATGAAAAACTGTTTTTT	CASSIEGRPNEKLFF
TRBD2	TRBV11-3	many	TRBJ2-2	TGTGCCAGCAGCAAAAGGACTAGTGGCACCGGGGAGCTGTTTTTT	CASSKRTSGTGELFF
TRBD1	TRBV5-1	few	TRBJ1-1	TGCGCCAGCAGCTATAGGACAGGGCGCGTTCTGAACACTGAAGCTTTCTTT	CASSYRTGRVLNTEAFF
TRBD1	TRBV25-1	many	TRBJ1-1	TGTGCCAGCAGTGAGACAGGGAGGTGGGCTTTCTTT	CASSETGRWAFF
TRBD1	TRBV27	-	TRBJ1-1	TGTGCCAGCATATTGGCAGGGGGGGGCCTTACTGAAGCTTTCTTT	CASILAGGGLTEAFF
-	TRBV5-1	-	TRBJ2-2	TGCGCCAGCAGCTTGTCGGGGCATTCCACCGGGGAGCTGTTTTTT	CASSLSGHSTGELFF
TRBD1	TRBV11-1	many	TRBJ1-2	TGTGCCAGCAGCCAAGACAGGGGGGACTATGGCTACACCTTC	CASSQDRGDYGYTF
TRBD2	TRBV11-2	many	TRBJ2-6	TGTGCCAGCAGCTCTCTTATGGTAGCGGGAGAAGAAATAGCTGGGGCCAACGTCCTGACTTTC	CASSSLMVAGEEIAGANVLTF
TRBD2	TRBV12-3/TRBV12-4	many	TRBJ2-5	TGTGCCAGCAGTTCCCAATTGGGGACTAGCGGGAGGCAGACGGAGACCCAGTACTTC	CASSSQLGTSGRQTETQYF
TRBD1	TRBV6-5	many	TRBJ1-2	TGTGCCAGCAGTTACTCGACAGGGACCGTGAGGATTGGAGGCTACACCTTC	CASSYSTGTVRIGGYTF
TRBD1	TRBV7-3	many	TRBJ1-1	TGTGCCAGCAGCCCTGACGGGACAGGGGGTATTTTGAACACTGAAGCTTTCTTT	CASSPDGTGGILNTEAFF
TRBD2	TRBV7-3	-	TRBJ2-1	TGTGCCAGCAGCCCCAGGACTAGCGGGGTTAACAATGAGCAGTTCTTC	CASSPRTSGVNNEQFF
-	TRBV18	-	TRBJ1-5	TGTGCCAGCTCACCACAAGACGGGGTGGATCAGCCCCAGCATTTT	CASSPQDGVDQPQHF
TRBD1	TRBV7-2	many	TRBJ1-3	TGTGCCAGCAGCTTACAGGGGGCATCCGGAAACACCATATATTTT	CASSLQGASGNTIYF
-	TRBV5-1	many	TRBJ2-1	TGCGCCAGCAGCCCGACCCCTAGCTCCTACAATGAGCAGTTCTTC	CASSPTPSSYNEQFF
TRBD2	TRBV6-2/TRBV6-3	few	TRBJ2-1	TGTGCCAGCAGTGACGGCGGACTAGAAGGACTACAGTTCTTC	CASSDGGLEGLQFF
TRBD1	TRBV5-1	many	TRBJ1-1	TGCGCCAGCAGCTCGGGACAGGGCGGGACTGAAGCTTTCTTT	CASSSGQGGTEAFF
-	TRBV6-1	few	TRBJ1-2	TGTGCCAGCAGCCCCCGGAGACCCGATGGCTACACCTTC	CASSPRRPDGYTF
-	TRBV14	-	TRBJ1-2	TGTGCCAGCAGCCAAGAGCTGGGCCGTGGCTACACCTTC	CASSQELGRGYTF
-	TRBV3-1	-	TRBJ2-2	TGTGCCAGCAGCCAAAATAGCGGGAACACCGGGGAGCTGTTTTTT	CASSQNSGNTGELFF
-	TRBV6-1	few	TRBJ1-5	TGTGCCAGCAGTCCCCGGGGGGCGGGGGCTTATAACAATCAGCCCCAGCATTTT	CASSPRGAGAYNNQPQHF
-	TRBV7-3	many	TRBJ2-1	TGTGCCAGCAGCTTAAGAACCCACAATGAGCAGTTCTTC	CASSLRTHNEQFF
-	TRBV4-1	-	TRBJ1-6	TGCGCCAGCAGCCAAGATGGTCGGGGGCAGCATAATTCACCCCTCCACTTT	CASSQDGRGQHNSPLHF
-	TRBV15	many	TRBJ2-3	TGTGCCACCAGCAGAGAAGGGGGAAGCACAGATACGCAGTATTTT	CATSREGGSTDTQYF
-	TRBV4-1	-	TRBJ1-2	TGCGCCAGCAGCCAGGCCGTTGGGGGCTACACCTTC	CASSQAVGGYTF
TRBD2	TRBV7-3	many	TRBJ2-1	TGTGCCAGCAGCCGTACTAGCGGGATCAATGAGCAGTTCTTC	CASSRTSGINEQFF
-	TRBV6-1	few	TRBJ2-7	TGTGCCAGCAGCCCGTTCCAGGGGCAGTACGAGCAGTACTTC	CASSPFQGQYEQYF
-	TRBV4-1	few	TRBJ2-4	TGCGCCAGCAGCCCTCCCCTAACAGGGGGGGGAAACATTCAGTACTTC	CASSPPLTGGGNIQYF
-	TRBV24-1	-	TRBJ2-1	TGTGCCACCAGTGACACCGGGACAACTAGCCCCAATGAGCAGTTCTTC	CATSDTGTTSPNEQFF
TRBD2	TRBV27	-	TRBJ2-7	TGTGCCAGCAGTTTAATATCCCCGCGGACTAGCGGGAGGGTATACGAGCAGTACTTC	CASSLISPRTSGRVYEQYF
-	TRBV5-6	few	TRBJ1-1	TGTGCCAGCAGCTCCGACAGGACTACCGAAGCTTTCTTT	CASSSDRTTEAFF
TRBD1	TRBV12-3/TRBV12-4	many	TRBJ1-2	TGTGCCAGCCTCAGGACAGGGTCAACCGCAAGTGGCTACACCTTC	CASLRTGSTASGYTF
-	TRBV6-1	many	TRBJ2-1	TGTGCCAGCAGTGCCTGGGGGCCCTCCAATGAGCAGTTCTTC	CASSAWGPSNEQFF
-	TRBV10-2	few	TRBJ1-1	TGCGCCAGCAGTGAGTCAGGAGGGACTGAAGCTTTCTTT	CASSESGGTEAFF
-	TRBV11-2	many	TRBJ1-1	TGTGCCAGCAGCCTCATGGCGAACACTGAAGCTTTCTTT	CASSLMANTEAFF
TRBD1	TRBV6-1	-	TRBJ2-1	TGTGCCGGGTCCCGACAGGGGGACTCCTACAATGAGCAGTTCTTC	CAGSRQGDSYNEQFF
-	TRBV6-5	-	TRBJ2-1	TGTGCCAGCAGTTACGGGCAATTCAGTGAGCAGTTCTTC	CASSYGQFSEQFF
-	TRBV5-1	many	TRBJ2-1	TGCGCCAGCAGCGAACAGGGAGTGAATGAGCAGTTCTTC	CASSEQGVNEQFF
-	TRBV6-5	many	TRBJ1-1	TGTGCCAGCAGTTACGGACGGTTGAACACTGAAGCTTTCTTT	CASSYGRLNTEAFF
-	TRBV28	-	TRBJ2-3	TGTGCCAGCAGTTTAGAGTCCCCGTTTGGCGGGACTAGCACAGATACGCAGTATTTT	CASSLESPFGGTSTDTQYF
-	TRBV2	few	TRBJ1-2	TGTGCCAGCTCTCGGTCGGTGATCTGTGGCTACACCTTC	CASSRSVICGYTF
TRBD1	TRBV30	-	TRBJ1-2	TGTGCCTGGACACAGGGGCTGTTGGGCTACACCTTC	CAWTQGLLGYTF
-	TRBV5-1	many	TRBJ1-2	TGCGCCAGCAGCTTGGCAGGGATTAGTGGCTACACCTTC	CASSLAGISGYTF
-	TRBV12-3/TRBV12-4	-	TRBJ1-3	TGTGCCAGCAGGTCCCGGGCGGCCCAAACGGGAAACACCATATATTTT	CASRSRAAQTGNTIYF
TRBD2	TRBV20-1	few	TRBJ2-4	TGCAGTGCTGATAAGGGCGGGACTAGCGGTAAAAACATTCAGTACTTC	CSADKGGTSGKNIQYF
-	TRBV12-3/TRBV12-4	many	TRBJ2-5	TGTGCCAGCAGTTTAAGGGACCAGGTAGAGACCCAGTACTTC	CASSLRDQVETQYF
-	TRBV28	few	TRBJ1-1	TGTGCCAGCCGGCTAAGTTTGGAAGCTTTCTTT	CASRLSLEAFF
TRBD2	TRBV24-1	many	TRBJ2-1	TGTGCCACCAGTGACCCGGGACTAGCGGGTAACAATGAGCAGTTCTTC	CATSDPGLAGNNEQFF
TRBD1	TRBV12-3/TRBV12-4	many	TRBJ2-3	TGTGCCAGCAGAAGGACAGGCAGGACAGATACGCAGTATTTT	CASRRTGRTDTQYF
-	TRBV10-3	many	TRBJ2-6	TGTGCCATCAGGGAGGGAGGCACTGGGGCCAACGTCCTGACTTTC	CAIREGGTGANVLTF
TRBD1	TRBV7-6	few	TRBJ2-2	TGTGCCAGCACCCCTGGACAGGGGGCTACCGGGGAGCTGTTTTTT	CASTPGQGATGELFF